A single T cell receptor (beta chain) is shown here with its context. The sample has other DNA sequences that encode this CDR3 too. The entry originates in a study of blood T cell repertoires in COVID-19. The overall study: In each case, the material was cDNA or gDNA derived from T cells, B-cell-depleted T cells, or PBMCs.

Produced via immunoSEQ multiplex PCR; TCRdb's table is partial and in-frame only. The sample has some 120,000 clones; around 90% are singletons. The CDR3 covers 14 residues. V lost 7 bases, J lost 0 bases, and 6 bases stayed unmatched. Germline assignment: CDR1 MNHEY and CDR2 SVGAGI. Sequenced input: peripheral blood. The sequence was obtained from a man between 50 and 59 years old with active COVID-19. The chain couples TRBV6-5 to TRBJ2-7; 7 bases map to TRBD1. The CDR3 loop is CASTLTGSSYEQYF. CDR3 DNA sequence: TGTGCCAGCACCCTGACAGGGAGCTCCTACGAGCAGTACTTC.